This TCR beta chain was captured by sequencing in a study of metastatic and nonmetastatic thyroid tumors. No treatment of any kind had been given to any patient before thyroid surgery. This clone was seen more than once but under ten times. TCRdb re-called the PCR reads through MiXCR. The profile shows 23,000 or so clones, about a quarter of them singletons. The TCR originated in a female donor with papillary thyroid cancer or a benign thyroid nodule (not recorded which). Some clones in this sample may be carry-over from other donors' samples. The sample was tumor tissue.

The CDR3 reads CASSLTGTNKETQYF. In nucleotides, the CDR3 is TGTGCCAGCAGTTTGACCGGGACTAACAAAGAGACCCAGTACTTC. The V and J genes are TRBV27 and TRBJ2-5; the match to TRBD2 covers 7 bases. Trimming took 3 bases from V and 3 from J; bases not matched to a gene: 7. The length of the CDR3 is 15 residues. The germline CDR1 and CDR2 sequences are MNHEY and SMNVEV (reference sequence).